The 30 T cell receptor beta chains given below trace back to one sample, sequenced in a study of T-cell memory formation after mild COVID-19. One entry per CDR3 protein results from TCRdb running MiXCR on the 5' RACE reads. The table has approximately 300,000 distinct CDR3 sequences, less than 9.5% seen once. The sample comprised PBMCs or a T cell subset sorted from them (not recorded which). These receptors were collected from a man aged 18-30 years who had mild COVID-19 (a few samples of this study predate the infection). Cell type and time point are not known.

This clonotype was counted between two and nine times. This rearrangement joins TRBV5-1 to TRBJ2-2; D is unclear. Germline CDR1 is SGHRS and CDR2 is YFSETQ. Trimming cost V 5 bases and J 6 bases, with 8 bases left between them. The CDR3 length is 12 residues. The CDR3 nucleotides read TGCGCCAGCAGGACGGGCGCCGGGGAGCTGTTTTTT. The encoded protein is CASRTGAGELFF.

In DNA, the CDR3 is TGTGCCAGCAGCACCCTAGCCAATCACAGGGAGACCCAGTACTTC. Its translation is CASSTLANHRETQYF. The chain is built from TRBV7-2 and TRBJ2-5; the D gene could be TRBD1 or TRBD2 (5 bases each). V was pared by 5 bases and J by 5 bases, with 18 bases between. Germline lookup yields CDR1 SGHTA and CDR2 FQGNSA. The CDR3 has 15 amino acids.

CDR3 sequence reads: CASSSQQGAVGGYTF. CDR3 sequence (DNA): TGTGCCAGCAGCTCCCAACAGGGGGCGGTTGGAGGCTACACCTTC. This chain connects TRBV7-2 to TRBJ1-2; 9 bases match TRBD1. CDR1 and CDR2 from the germline V gene are SGHTA and FQGNSA. V gave up 4 bases and J gave up 8 bases; unmatched junction bases: 11. The CDR3 length is 15 residues.

Written as DNA, the CDR3 is TGTGCCAGCAGTTACTCGGGACAGGGGGTGTATGAGCAGTTCTTC. Protein product: CASSYSGQGVYEQFF. J is TRBJ2-1 and V is TRBV6-5; TRBD1 matches at 11 bases. There are 15 residues in the CDR3. V gave up 0 bases and J gave up 8 bases; unmatched junction bases: 3. Per germline, CDR1 MNHEY and CDR2 SVGAGI.

Comments on this clonotype: A junction boundary mismatches the germline segment, possibly from a read error. The CDR3 protein is CASGLESLGSRGTEAFF. The CDR3 nucleotides read TGCGCCAGCGGCTTGGAGAGTTTAGGGAGTCGGGGCACTGAAGCTTTCTTT. The V call is TRBV5-1, the J call TRBJ1-1, with no clear D. The CDR3 runs to 17 residues. Germline-derived CDR1 and CDR2 are SGHRS and YFSETQ. Full variable domain (missing parts from reference TRBV5-1 and TRBJ1-1): KAGVTQTPRYLIKTRGQQVTLSCSPISGHRSVSWYQQTPGQGLQFLFEYFSETQRNKGNFPGRFSGRQFSNSRSEMNVSTLELGDSALYLCASGLESLGSRGTEAFFGQGTRLTVV.

This clonotype appeared a few times. J is TRBJ2-6 and V is TRBV24-1; D uncertain. V was trimmed by 3 bases and J by 2 bases, leaving 7 bases between them. There are 15 residues in the CDR3. Germline-derived CDR1 and CDR2 are KGHDR and SFDVKD. CDR3 loop: CATSDSRAGANVLTF. The CDR3 coding sequence is TGTGCCACCAGTGATAGTAGGGCTGGGGCCAACGTCCTGACTTTC.

Ten or more counts support this clonotype. The chain's CDR3 is CASSWTGYEQYV. CDR3 nucleotides: TGTGCCAGCAGTTGGACGGGGTACGAGCAGTACGTC. The chain links TRBV6-2 or TRBV6-3 to TRBJ2-7; weak D call: TRBD2 (5 bases). Germline CDR1 reads MNHEY; CDR2 reads SVGEGT. The CDR3 consists of 12 residues. Trimming took 4 bases from V and 4 from J, leaving 8 bases between them.

This clonotype was seen many times. This chain joins TRBV5-1 and TRBJ2-3; TRBD2 matches 8 bases. The V gene's germline CDR1 is SGHRS and CDR2 YFSETQ. With V trimmed by 7 bases and J by 2 bases, 9 bases remained unmatched. The CDR3 length is 15 residues. The DNA of the CDR3 is TGCGCCAGCGCTACTAGCGGTGATTTCACAGATACGCAGTATTTT. As protein: CASATSGDFTDTQYF. Based on the CDR3 plus reference TRBV5-1 and TRBJ2-3, the full variable domain is KAGVTQTPRYLIKTRGQQVTLSCSPISGHRSVSWYQQTPGQGLQFLFEYFSETQRNKGNFPGRFSGRQFSNSRSEMNVSTLELGDSALYLCASATSGDFTDTQYFGPGTRLTVL.

There are many counts of this clonotype. The chain is built from TRBV7-8 and TRBJ2-3; 11 bases agree with TRBD1. V trimming: 5 bases; J trimming: 4 bases; junction bases outside the gene matches: 5. This CDR3 spans 15 amino acids. Germline CDR1 SGHVS, CDR2 FQNEAQ. The CDR3 DNA follows: TGTGCCAGCAGCCCGCAGGGACAGGGGGCAGATACGCAGTATTTT. Protein sequence: CASSPQGQGADTQYF.

This clonotype was recorded only once. The genes are TRBV10-2 and TRBJ2-7; a possible D gene is TRBD1 (6 bases). The CDR3 spans 12 residues. The germline V and J ends were trimmed by 7 bases and 4 bases, with 11 bases remaining between them. CDR1 and CDR2 from the germline V gene are WSHSY and SAAADI. This chain's CDR3 is CASTGRGYEQYF. The CDR3, as DNA: TGCGCCAGCACAGGCAGGGGTTACGAGCAGTACTTC.

This chain connects TRBV11-2 to TRBJ2-5; the D is unclear. V shed 6 bases and J shed 5 bases, with 7 bases lying between them. Germline-derived CDR1 and CDR2 are SGHAT and FQNNGV. There are 11 residues in the CDR3. CDR3: CASSWLETQYF. CDR3 bases: TGTGCCAGCAGTTGGTTGGAGACCCAGTACTTC.

The chain is built from TRBV5-6 and TRBJ2-1; D might be TRBD1 or TRBD2, each matching 5 bases. The CDR3 consists of 14 residues. Germline V gives CDR1 SGHDT, CDR2 YYEEEE. Trimming stripped 6 bases from V and 5 bases from J, with 15 bases between. In DNA form, the CDR3 reads TGTGCCAGCACCCGCCGGGACGGACACAATGAGCAGTTCTTC. Translating gives CASTRRDGHNEQFF.

For this clonotype: Being one base from a much bigger clone, this may be a read error. V and J are TRBV4-1 and TRBJ2-4; no definite D call. CDR3 length: 15 amino acids. V shed 3 bases and J shed 0 bases, with 9 bases lying between them. Germline V CDR1 and CDR2: MGHRA, YSYEKL. CDR3 loop: CASSQDYVAKNIQYF. Here the CDR3 DNA reads TGCGCCAGCAGCCAGGATTACGTAGCCAAAAACATTCAGTACTTC.

This clonotype was observed a handful of times. The rearrangement links TRBV20-1 to TRBJ1-2; D is unclear. V lost 7 bases and J 0 bases, leaving 3 bases between the germline ends. CDR3 length: 10 amino acids. Germline values: CDR1 DFQATT, CDR2 SNEGSKA (reference sequence). DNA for the CDR3: TGCAGTGGGGCTAACTATGGCTACACCTTC. Protein sequence: CSGANYGYTF.

The chain is built from TRBV5-4 and TRBJ2-7; D possibly matches TRBD1 or TRBD2 (5 bases each). The CDR3 length is 14 residues. V was clipped by 4 bases and J by 2 bases, with 13 bases between them. Germline CDR1 is SGHNT and CDR2 is YYREEE (reference sequence). The CDR3 region has the DNA TGTGCCAGCAGCGACCGGGACGGAACCTACGAGCAGTACGTC. Its protein product is CASSDRDGTYEQYV.

CDR3 sequence reads: CASSPHGGFGYTF. CDR3 coding DNA: TGTGCCAGCAGTCCCCATGGGGGATTTGGCTACACCTTC. The genes are TRBV6-1 and TRBJ1-2, with a weak D call TRBD1 (5 bases). The germline V and J ends were trimmed by 5 bases and 7 bases, with 14 bases remaining between them. From germline, CDR1 is MNHNS and CDR2 SASEGT. CDR3 length: 13 amino acids.

This clonotype was picked up a small number of times. V is TRBV7-8 and J is TRBJ1-4, with D possibly matching TRBD1 (6 bases). The ends were cut back, 1 base at V and 5 bases at J, with 14 bases in the middle. The V gene's germline CDR1 is SGHVS and CDR2 FQNEAQ. This CDR3 has 16 residues. CDR3 residues: CASSLVSGTRNEKLFF. The CDR3 coding sequence is TGTGCCAGCAGCTTAGTGTCCGGGACACGGAATGAAAAACTGTTTTTT. Variable domain in full (rest from reference TRBV7-8 and TRBJ1-4): GAGVSQSPRYKVAKRGQDVALRCDPISGHVSLFWYQQALGQGPEFLTYFQNEAQLDKSGLPSDRFFAERPEGSVSTLKIQRTQQEDSAVYLCASSLVSGTRNEKLFFGSGTQLSVL.

This clonotype has more than one count but fewer than ten. The V call is TRBV5-1, the J call TRBJ1-2, with a weak D call TRBD1 (5 bases). Germline V gene data show CDR1 as SGHRS and CDR2 as YFSETQ. This CDR3 comprises 13 residues. Deletions cut 3 bases from V and 5 bases from J, with 11 bases between. CDR3 amino acids: CASSWAGNYGYTF. The CDR3 DNA reads as TGCGCCAGCAGCTGGGCAGGGAATTATGGCTACACCTTC.

The V call is TRBV5-1, the J call TRBJ2-2; 9 bases line up with TRBD1. This CDR3 is 14 amino acids long. J was trimmed by 4 bases and V by 8 bases; bases with no gene match: 6. Germline V lookup: CDR1 SGHRS, CDR2 YFSETQ. CDR3 amino acids: CASSGQGGTGELFF. The DNA for the CDR3 is TGCGCCAGTTCGGGACAGGGTGGCACCGGGGAGCTGTTTTTT. Combining the CDR3 with reference TRBV5-1 and TRBJ2-2 gives the whole variable domain KAGVTQTPRYLIKTRGQQVTLSCSPISGHRSVSWYQQTPGQGLQFLFEYFSETQRNKGNFPGRFSGRQFSNSRSEMNVSTLELGDSALYLCASSGQGGTGELFFGEGSRLTVL.

This clonotype was detected a few times. The rearrangement joins TRBV9 to TRBJ2-5; D gene ambiguous. Germline V gene sequence: CDR1 SGDLS, CDR2 YYNGEE. V gave up 3 bases and J gave up 5 bases, with 11 bases separating them. This CDR3 has 13 amino acids. The CDR3 DNA reads TGTGCCAGCAGCGACGGAACGGAGGAGACCCAGTACTTC. This translates into CASSDGTEETQYF. Combining the CDR3 with reference TRBV9 and TRBJ2-5 gives the whole variable domain DSGVTQTPKHLITATGQRVTLRCSPRSGDLSVYWYQQSLDQGLQFLIQYYNGEERAKGNILERFSAQQFPDLHSELNLSSLELGDSALYFCASSDGTEETQYFGPGTRLLVL.

This rearrangement joins TRBV18 to TRBJ1-1, with unresolved D. V lost 2 bases, J lost 0 bases, and 10 bases lay in between. Germline loops: CDR1 KGHSH, CDR2 LQKENI. This CDR3 has 15 amino acids. The CDR3 is CASSPMANLNTEAFF. In DNA, the CDR3 is TGTGCCAGCTCACCAATGGCGAACTTGAACACTGAAGCTTTCTTT.

This chain joins TRBV4-1 and TRBJ2-7, with 9 bases matching TRBD2. The length of the CDR3 is 18 residues. The germline CDR1 and CDR2 sequences are MGHRA and YSYEKL. V shed 0 bases, J shed 3 bases, and the junction held 12 bases outside the gene matches. CDR3 sequence (DNA): TGCGCCAGCAGCCAAGAAAGTCCAGTAGCGGGGGACCACTACGAGCAGTACTTC. Its protein product is CASSQESPVAGDHYEQYF.

There are many counts of this clonotype. The V call is TRBV7-9, the J call TRBJ2-1, with TRBD2 matching 12 bases. This CDR3 has 16 residues. Germline V gives CDR1 SEHNR, CDR2 FQNEAQ (reference sequence). The J segment lost 3 bases and the V segment lost 5 bases, leaving 5 bases of the junction unmatched. The CDR3 is CASSPGLAGFYNEQFF. The CDR3 nucleotides read TGTGCCAGCAGCCCGGGACTAGCGGGCTTCTACAATGAGCAGTTCTTC.

The gene calls are TRBV9 and TRBJ2-5; the D is unclear. The V end was cut by 3 bases, the J end by 2 bases, with 5 bases between. Germline CDR1 and CDR2: SGDLS and YYNGEE. This CDR3 has 12 residues. The CDR3 sequence is CASSGLQETQYF. The CDR3 coding sequence is TGTGCCAGCAGCGGGCTGCAAGAGACCCAGTACTTC.

Only a few counts were recorded for this clonotype. The chain uses TRBV6-1 and TRBJ1-2, with 10 bases identical to TRBD1. V shed 6 bases and J 8 bases; nucleotides not matched to a gene: 9. The CDR3 covers 14 residues. Germline V gene lookup returns CDR1 MNHNS and CDR2 SASEGT. The CDR3 DNA is TGTGCCAGCAGACCCGGGACAGGGGAAGGAGGCTACACCTTC. This codes for CASRPGTGEGGYTF.

The J gene is TRBJ1-1, the V gene TRBV5-6, with D possibly being TRBD1 (5 bases). The ends were cut back, 4 bases at V and 0 bases at J, with 10 bases in the middle. Germline values: CDR1 SGHDT, CDR2 YYEEEE. This CDR3 contains 14 residues. In DNA form, the CDR3 reads TGTGCCAGCAGCCCGGCGGGGGTGAACACTGAAGCTTTCTTT. This codes for CASSPAGVNTEAFF.

This clonotype was picked up a small number of times. This sequence joins TRBV19 and TRBJ2-2, with TRBD2 as a possible D gene (5 bases). This CDR3 spans 14 amino acids. The V gene's germline CDR1 is LNHDA and CDR2 SQIVND (reference sequence). The V and J ends lost 3 bases and 7 bases respectively, with 12 bases between them. CDR3 nucleotide sequence: TGTGCCAGTAGTATTTCGGGGTTGAGCGGGGAGCTGTTTTTT. Translation gives CASSISGLSGELFF. Based on the CDR3 plus reference TRBV19 and TRBJ2-2, the full variable domain is DGGITQSPKYLFRKEGQNVTLSCEQNLNHDAMYWYRQDPGQGLRLIYYSQIVNDFQKGDIAEGYSVSREKKESFPLTVTSAQKNPTAFYLCASSISGLSGELFFGEGSRLTVL.

The chain has TRBV6-2 or TRBV6-3 and TRBJ1-1; D gene unclear. Germline CDR1 reads MNHEY; CDR2 reads SVGEGT. The CDR3 is made up of 12 amino acids. The ends were cut back, 5 bases at V and 1 base at J, with 5 bases in the middle. DNA of the CDR3: TGTGCCAGCAGTGACCCGAACACTGAAGCTTTCTTT. Protein product: CASSDPNTEAFF.

This chain joins TRBV21-1 and TRBJ2-2; the table assigns TRBD1, which was not confirmed against the DNA. TRBV21-1 is a pseudogene locus. CDR3 length: 18 amino acids. The CDR3 bases are TGTGCCAGCAGCAAAGAGGTGGAAGGGGCGCAATCAGCCGGGGAGCTGTTTTTT. Encoded protein: CASSKEVEGAQSAGELFF.

The sample holds a few counts of this clonotype. The V and J genes are TRBV27 and TRBJ1-1; 9 positions agree with TRBD1. The CDR3 contains 11 residues. Germline V gene lookup returns CDR1 MNHEY and CDR2 SMNVEV (reference sequence). Trimming removed 8 bases from V and 10 bases from J; junction bases left unmatched: 5. Written as DNA, the CDR3 is TGTGCCAGCGGGACAGGGTGGGGAGCTTTCTTT. Translation gives CASGTGWGAFF.